This entry lists 12 T cell receptor beta chains sequenced from one sample in a study of T cells in Graves' hyperthyroidism and ophthalmopathy. The TCR beta CDR3 regions underwent amplification using RNA transcripts as the source. The HTBI primer set served for first-round RT-PCR of the TCR CDR3. MiXCR, run by TCRdb on the multiplex PCR reads, gives a single entry per CDR3 protein. This repertoire shows about 560,000 distinct CDR3 sequences, approximately 15% found once; its top ten account for around 18%. The specimen was blood. These receptors all come from a woman younger than 35 with Graves' hyperthyroidism.

This clonotype came up many times. The chain employs TRBV5-1 and TRBJ1-2; D ambiguous. V lost 4 bases, J lost 2 bases, and 15 bases lay in between. The germline V gene encodes CDR1 SGHRS and CDR2 YFSETQ. CDR3 length: 15 residues. CDR3 in amino acids: CASSLDGSKNYGYTF. CDR3 nucleotides: TGCGCCAGCAGCCTTGACGGATCCAAAAACTATGGCTACACCTTC.

The rearrangement uses TRBV19 and TRBJ1-1; TRBD1 aligns across 7 bases. The V gene's germline CDR1 is LNHDA and CDR2 SQIVND (reference sequence). The length of the CDR3 is 16 residues. V dropped 5 bases and J dropped 1; count of bases not matched to a gene: 10. CDR3 sequence reads: CASSLRQGGWNTEAFF. As DNA, the CDR3 is TGTGCCAGTAGTCTTAGACAGGGTGGATGGAACACTGAAGCTTTCTTT.

At least ten counts were recorded for this clonotype. DNA of the CDR3: TGTGCCAGCAGTTTAAAGGGAGGGATAAGCAATCAGCCCCAGCATTTT. Translating gives CASSLKGGISNQPQHF. The chain uses TRBV12-3 or TRBV12-4 and TRBJ1-5; D is undetermined. Trimming took off 2 bases at V and 1 base at J, with 12 bases between the two ends. The CDR3 length is 16 residues.

This clonotype was seen repeatedly, ten times or more. The gene calls are TRBV6-1 and TRBJ1-1, with D perhaps matching TRBD1 (5 bases). V gave up 2 bases and J gave up 5 bases, with 15 bases separating them. Germline CDR1 reads MNHNS; CDR2 reads SASEGT. The CDR3 consists of 15 residues. The CDR3 region has the DNA TGTGCCAGCAGTGAACATGACGGGGGGTGGACTGAAGCTTTCTTT. Translated: CASSEHDGGWTEAFF.

In this sample, this clonotype turned up many times. The rearrangement links TRBV20-1 to TRBJ2-7; D is perhaps TRBD2 (6 bases). The germline CDR1 and CDR2 sequences are DFQATT and SNEGSKA (reference sequence). This CDR3 has 13 amino acids. CDR3 region: CSFCPGVAYEQYF. The DNA of the CDR3 is TGCAGCTTTTGCCCGGGAGTCGCCTACGAGCAGTACTTC.

This clonotype turned up a few times. The chain combines TRBV29-1 with TRBJ1-2; D is undetermined. CDR3 size: 12 residues. Germline V gene sequence: CDR1 SQVTM, CDR2 ANQGSEA. V was pared by 7 bases and J by 3 bases, with 12 bases between. In DNA form, the CDR3 reads TGCAGCGCCTCGGCGGACTACTATGGCTACACCTTC. Residues: CSASADYYGYTF.

This clonotype was recorded only once. The chain employs TRBV12-3 or TRBV12-4 and TRBJ1-1; TRBD1 might be the D (6 bases). The CDR3 is 13 amino acids. Trimming took off 2 bases at V and 11 bases at J, with 15 bases between the two ends. DNA of the CDR3: TGTGCCAGCAGTTTACCGCAGGGGACCTGGGCTTTCTTT. Translated, it gives CASSLPQGTWAFF.

This clonotype was seen repeatedly, ten times or more. The V call is TRBV2, the J call TRBJ2-5; D gene uncertain. The CDR3 runs to 14 residues. CDR1 is SNHLY and CDR2 is FYNNEI in the germline V gene. Trimming left V 1 base short and J 2 bases short, with 8 bases between. CDR3 nucleotides: TGTGCCAGCAGTGAAGAACAGACTCAAGAGACCCAGTACTTC. Translated, it gives CASSEEQTQETQYF.

This clonotype was observed a few times. The rearrangement joins TRBV20-1 to TRBJ2-7; the match to TRBD2 covers 14 bases. V lost 3 bases to trimming and J lost 2 bases; unmatched junction nucleotides: 9. The CDR3 has 17 residues. Germline V gene sequence: CDR1 DFQATT, CDR2 SNEGSKA (reference sequence). The CDR3 is CSARPRTSGRTTYEQYF. DNA for the CDR3: TGCAGTGCTAGGCCCAGGACTAGCGGGAGGACGACCTACGAGCAGTACTTC.

This clonotype was counted at least ten times. The chain is built from TRBV12-3 or TRBV12-4 and TRBJ2-3, with D possibly matching TRBD2 (5 bases). The CDR3 loop spans 15 amino acids. Trimming removed 1 base from V and 2 bases from J, with 10 bases in between. CDR3 nucleotides: TGTGCCAGCAGTTTAGGGCTAGCTTTCACAGATACGCAGTATTTT. This sequence encodes CASSLGLAFTDTQYF.

This chain uses TRBV7-9 with TRBJ1-2; 8 positions match TRBD1. The CDR3 contains 15 residues. Unmatched junction bases numbered 5, after V lost 5 bases and J lost 0 bases. The germline V gene encodes CDR1 SEHNR and CDR2 FQNEAQ (reference sequence). CDR3: CASSLGQGTNYGYTF. CDR3 sequence (DNA): TGTGCCAGCAGCCTCGGACAGGGAACTAACTATGGCTACACCTTC.

This clonotype was counted a single time. The chain has TRBV5-1 and TRBJ1-4; D not certain. Trimming removed 5 bases at V and 4 bases at J, with 12 bases between. Per germline, CDR1 SGHRS and CDR2 YFSETQ. CDR3 length: 14 amino acids. As DNA, the CDR3 is TGCGCCAGCAGTTGGGCAGGAAATAATGAAAAACTGTTTTTT. Translating it yields CASSWAGNNEKLFF.